The 19 T cell receptor beta chains presented below share a single source sample, sequenced in a study of cytomegalovirus exposure and HLA in healthy donors. Primers for the PCR totalled 60 Vbeta and 13 Jbeta. Only in-frame clones appear in the TCRdb table, and some are missing; sequencing was by immunoSEQ multiplex PCR. The table lists around 50,000 clones, with more than 5.5% in the top ten. Sample: PBMCs. The receptors stem from a male donor in good health and CMV-seropositive.

This sequence joins TRBV28 and TRBJ1-4, with D possibly matching TRBD1 (5 bases). Per the germline V gene, CDR1 is MDHEN and CDR2 is SYDVKM. Trimming removed 3 bases from V and 2 bases from J, with 10 bases in between. The CDR3 consists of 15 residues. This CDR3 is CASSFETVTNEKLFF. The CDR3 DNA follows: TGTGCCAGCAGTTTTGAGACAGTGACTAATGAAAAACTGTTTTTT.

V and J are TRBV5-1 and TRBJ1-4; D is uncertain. Trimming took 2 bases from V and 8 from J, leaving 10 bases between them. The CDR3 consists of 13 residues. Germline loops: CDR1 SGHRS, CDR2 YFSETQ. The CDR3 DNA is TGCGCCAGCAGCTTCGGGGTGGGGGAAAAACTGTTTTTT. Residues: CASSFGVGEKLFF.

This rearrangement joins TRBV18 to TRBJ1-1, with TRBD1 matching 9 bases. CDR1 and CDR2 (germline): KGHSH, LQKENI. There are 15 residues in the CDR3. The ends lost 3 bases at V and 2 bases at J; junction bases unmatched: 4. The CDR3 DNA sequence: TGTGCCAGCTCACCCGGGACAGGGCATAACACTGAAGCTTTCTTT. Translating gives CASSPGTGHNTEAFF.

This chain joins TRBV5-6 and TRBJ2-7, with 7 bases fitting TRBD1. CDR3 length equals 14 residues. The junction had 5 bases not matched to a gene; V was cut back by 1 base and J by 4 bases. Germline V CDR1 and CDR2: SGHDT, YYEEEE. CDR3 region: CASSLSGQRYEQYF. The CDR3 DNA reads as TGTGCCAGCAGCTTGTCGGGACAGAGATACGAGCAGTACTTC.

DNA of the CDR3: TGTGCCAGTAGTATAGATCACAATCAGCCCCAGCATTTT. Amino acid sequence: CASSIDHNQPQHF. The rearrangement links TRBV19 to TRBJ1-5; the D is unclear. V lost 0 bases to trimming and J lost 3 bases, with 3 bases between them. The CDR3 runs 13 residues. Germline loops: CDR1 LNHDA, CDR2 SQIVND (reference sequence).

As for this clone: A junction boundary mismatches the germline segment, possibly from a read error. The V gene is TRBV12-5, the J gene TRBJ2-7; 8 nucleotides line up with TRBD2. The germline V gene encodes CDR1 LGHNT and CDR2 FRNRAP. CDR3 length: 13 residues. The CDR3 DNA reads as TGTGCTGGTGGTTTGAGCGGGGGCTACGAGCAGTACTTC. Its translation: CAGGLSGGYEQYF.

The J gene is TRBJ2-1, the V gene TRBV4-3; TRBD2 aligns across 7 bases. Trimming at V came to 0 bases and at J to 4 bases, leaving 6 bases not matched to a gene. The length of the CDR3 is 16 residues. The germline CDR1 and CDR2 sequences are LGHNA and YSLEER. CDR3: CASSQDQAGLYNEQFF. The DNA of the CDR3 is TGCGCCAGCAGCCAAGACCAAGCGGGGTTGTACAATGAGCAGTTCTTC.

The chain recombines TRBV6-1 with TRBJ2-7; no definite D call. The CDR3 loop spans 11 amino acids. Germline CDR1 and CDR2: MNHNS and SASEGT. The CDR3 region is CSNTFSGEQYF. CDR3 coding DNA: TGTTCAAACACCTTCTCTGGCGAGCAGTACTTC.

The chain joins TRBV19 to TRBJ1-2, with no clear D. CDR1 LNHDA and CDR2 SQIVND come from the germline V gene (reference sequence). The CDR3 length is 14 residues. V was cut by 5 bases and J by 2 bases, with 12 bases left in between. CDR3 coding DNA: TGTGCCAGTAGTGTCGGGTCAGAAAACTATGGCTACACCTTC. Residues: CASSVGSENYGYTF.

This chain uses TRBV20-1 with TRBJ1-1; no firm D call. CDR1 and CDR2 (germline): DFQATT, SNEGSKA (reference sequence). The CDR3 totals 11 residues. Between the trimmed V and J ends, which lost 1 base and 12 bases, there was a span of 12 bases. In nucleotides, the CDR3 is TGCAGTGCTAGAGGGATCGGGGAAACTTTCTTT. Its translation: CSARGIGETFF.

This sequence joins TRBV5-1 and TRBJ1-2; D is ambiguous. The germline gives CDR1 SGHRS, CDR2 YFSETQ. The CDR3 covers 14 residues. V lost 1 base and J 1 base, leaving 8 bases between the germline ends. In nucleotides, the CDR3 is TGCGCCAGCAGCTTGCCGGGAAGTAACTATGGCTACACCTTC. Protein product: CASSLPGSNYGYTF.

The chain combines TRBV15 with TRBJ1-2; D is unclear. V gave up 8 bases and J gave up 5 bases, with 12 bases separating them. The CDR3 covers 12 residues. Germline V gives CDR1 LNHNV, CDR2 YYDKDF (reference sequence). In DNA, the CDR3 is TGTGCCACCCGGGATCCACTTTATGGCTACACCTTC. Amino acids: CATRDPLYGYTF.

The chain combines TRBV7-9 with TRBJ1-2, with TRBD1 as a possible D gene (6 bases). The CDR3 contains 13 residues. CDR1 SEHNR and CDR2 FQNEAQ come from the germline V gene (reference sequence). The germline V and J ends were trimmed by 5 bases and 3 bases, with 10 bases remaining between them. The CDR3 DNA reads TGTGCCAGCAGCAAAGAGGGGGACTATGGCTACACCTTC. Translation: CASSKEGDYGYTF.

This chain joins TRBV6-5 and TRBJ1-2, with 7 bases identical to TRBD1. Germline CDR1 MNHEY, CDR2 SVGAGI. Trimming cost V 0 bases and J 7 bases; bases outside gene matches: 11. The CDR3 extends over 16 amino acids. DNA of the CDR3: TGTGCCAGCAGTTACTCTCCGGGACAGCCCGTAGGTGGCTACACCTTC. Residues: CASSYSPGQPVGGYTF.

The V call is TRBV4-3, the J call TRBJ2-2; 7 nucleotides line up with TRBD2. The CDR3 covers 18 residues. After removal of 4 bases from V and 0 bases from J, the junction contained 11 bases not matched to a gene. Germline V gene sequence: CDR1 LGHNA, CDR2 YSLEER. The CDR3 DNA is TGCGCCAGCAGCCCGGTGGGCAGCGGGGCCTCGAACACCGGGGAGCTGTTTTTT. Protein: CASSPVGSGASNTGELFF.

The CDR3 region has the DNA TGTGCCAGTAGTATAGGTGGCGGGACAGGGTTTTCGGTGAAGCAGTACTTC. It codes for CASSIGGGTGFSVKQYF. V gene TRBV19 combines with J gene TRBJ2-7, with 9 bases that match TRBD1. V lost 1 base, J lost 8 bases, and 15 bases stayed unmatched. Germline V gene data show CDR1 as LNHDA and CDR2 as SQIVND (reference sequence). CDR3 length: 17 amino acids.

The V gene is TRBV27, the J gene TRBJ2-1, with 10 bases lining up with TRBD1. The CDR3 runs 15 residues. Trimming took 8 bases from V and 3 from J; bases not matched to a gene: 7. Per germline, CDR1 MNHEY and CDR2 SMNVEV (reference sequence). In nucleotides, the CDR3 is TGTGCCAGCGGCCTGACAGGGGGCGACTACAATGAGCAGTTCTTC. Protein product: CASGLTGGDYNEQFF.

The rearrangement links TRBV7-2 to TRBJ2-7, with 10 bases fitting TRBD1. Looked up from germline, CDR1 is SGHTA and CDR2 is FQGNSA. The trim removed 1 base at V and 4 bases at J, leaving 4 bases unmatched. The CDR3 length is 15 residues. CDR3 DNA sequence: TGTGCCAGCAGCTTAGGCCGGGACAGGGGTTACGAGCAGTACTTC. Translating it yields CASSLGRDRGYEQYF.

This CDR3 is CASSSLSGPHEQFF. CDR3 nucleotides: TGTGCCAGCAGCTCCCTGTCAGGGCCCCATGAGCAGTTCTTC. The rearrangement uses TRBV11-2 and TRBJ2-1, with a tentative D call TRBD1 (5 bases). The germline V gene encodes CDR1 SGHAT and CDR2 FQNNGV. This CDR3 contains 14 residues. With 4 bases removed from V and 8 bases from J, the gap between germline ends came to 15 bases.